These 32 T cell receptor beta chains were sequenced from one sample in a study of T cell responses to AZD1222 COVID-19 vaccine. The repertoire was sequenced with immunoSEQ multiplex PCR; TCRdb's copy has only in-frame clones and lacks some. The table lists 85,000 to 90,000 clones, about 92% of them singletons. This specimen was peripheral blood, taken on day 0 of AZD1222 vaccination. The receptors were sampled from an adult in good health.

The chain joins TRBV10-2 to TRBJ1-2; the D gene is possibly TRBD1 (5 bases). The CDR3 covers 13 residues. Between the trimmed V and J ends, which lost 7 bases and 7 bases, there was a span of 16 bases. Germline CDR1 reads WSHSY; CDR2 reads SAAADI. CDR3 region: CASTGRGGTGYTF. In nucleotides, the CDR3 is TGCGCCAGCACCGGTAGGGGTGGAACTGGCTACACCTTC.

The CDR3 DNA reads TGTGCCAGCAGTCCCAAACCTGGGGAGCTGTTTTTT. Protein product: CASSPKPGELFF. V is TRBV6-5 and J is TRBJ2-2; the D is unclear. The CDR3 loop spans 12 amino acids. Germline CDR1 reads MNHEY; CDR2 reads SVGAGI. V was trimmed by 5 bases and J by 8 bases, leaving 9 bases between them.

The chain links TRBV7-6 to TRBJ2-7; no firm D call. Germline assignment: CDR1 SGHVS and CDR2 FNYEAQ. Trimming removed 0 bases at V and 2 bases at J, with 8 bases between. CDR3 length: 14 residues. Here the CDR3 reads CASSLADAAYEQYF. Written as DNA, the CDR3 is TGTGCCAGCAGCTTAGCGGACGCGGCCTACGAGCAGTACTTC.

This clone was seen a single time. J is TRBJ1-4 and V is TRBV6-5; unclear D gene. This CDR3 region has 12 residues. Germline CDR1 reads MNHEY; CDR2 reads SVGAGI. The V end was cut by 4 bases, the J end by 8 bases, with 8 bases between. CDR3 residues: CASSLMGEKLFF. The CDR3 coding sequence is TGTGCCAGCAGTTTAATGGGCGAAAAACTGTTTTTT.

This chain's CDR3 is CASSSRQGLGTEQFF. CDR3 in DNA: TGTGCCAGCAGCTCCAGACAGGGACTCGGGACTGAGCAGTTCTTC. V and J are TRBV11-3 and TRBJ2-1, with a possible D match to TRBD1 (7 bases). Trimming stripped 4 bases from V and 9 bases from J, with 19 bases between. Per germline, CDR1 SGHNT and CDR2 YENEEA. The CDR3 has 15 amino acids.

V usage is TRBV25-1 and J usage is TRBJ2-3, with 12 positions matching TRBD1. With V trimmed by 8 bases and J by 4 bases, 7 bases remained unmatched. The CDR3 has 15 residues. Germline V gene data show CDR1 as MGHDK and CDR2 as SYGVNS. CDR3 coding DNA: TGTGCCAGCGCGGCCGGGACAGGGGGCCCAGATACGCAGTATTTT. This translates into CASAAGTGGPDTQYF.

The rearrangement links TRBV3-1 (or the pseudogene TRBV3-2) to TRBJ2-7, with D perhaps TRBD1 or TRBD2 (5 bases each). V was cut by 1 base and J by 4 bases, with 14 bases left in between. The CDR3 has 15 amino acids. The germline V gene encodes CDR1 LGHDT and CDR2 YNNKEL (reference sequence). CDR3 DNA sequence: TGTGCCAGCAGCCAAGCGTGGGACCCAAGGTACGAGCAGTACTTC. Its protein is CASSQAWDPRYEQYF.

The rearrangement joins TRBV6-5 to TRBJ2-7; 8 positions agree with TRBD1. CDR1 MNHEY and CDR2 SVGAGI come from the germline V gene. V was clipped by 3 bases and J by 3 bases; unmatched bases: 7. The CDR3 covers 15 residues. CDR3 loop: CASSYRPGQDYEQYF. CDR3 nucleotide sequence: TGTGCCAGCAGTTATCGACCGGGACAGGACTACGAGCAGTACTTC.

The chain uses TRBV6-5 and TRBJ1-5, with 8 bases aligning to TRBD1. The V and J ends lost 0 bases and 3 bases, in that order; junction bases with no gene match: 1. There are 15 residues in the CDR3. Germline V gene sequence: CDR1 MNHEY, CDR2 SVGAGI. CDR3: CASSYSGQVNQPQHF. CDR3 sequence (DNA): TGTGCCAGCAGTTACTCGGGACAGGTCAATCAGCCCCAGCATTTT.

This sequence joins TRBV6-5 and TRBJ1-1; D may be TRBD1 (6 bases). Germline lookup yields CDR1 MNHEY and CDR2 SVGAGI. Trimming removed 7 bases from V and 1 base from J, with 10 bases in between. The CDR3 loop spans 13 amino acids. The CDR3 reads CASTPDRNTEAFF. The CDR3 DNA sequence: TGTGCCAGCACCCCGGACAGGAACACTGAAGCTTTCTTT.

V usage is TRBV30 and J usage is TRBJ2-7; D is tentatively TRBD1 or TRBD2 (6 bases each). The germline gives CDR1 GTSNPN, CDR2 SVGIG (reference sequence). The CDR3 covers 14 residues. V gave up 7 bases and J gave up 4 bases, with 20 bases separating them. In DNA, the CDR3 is TGTGCCTCCGGTGGGGGCCTGGGAGGTTACGAGCAGTACTTC. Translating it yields CASGGGLGGYEQYF. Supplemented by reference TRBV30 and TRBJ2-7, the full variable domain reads SQTIHQWPATLVQPVGSPLSLECTVEGTSNPNLYWYRQAAGRGLQLLFYSVGIGQISSEVPQNLSASRPQDRQFILSSKKLLLSDSGFYLCASGGGLGGYEQYFGPGTRLTVT.

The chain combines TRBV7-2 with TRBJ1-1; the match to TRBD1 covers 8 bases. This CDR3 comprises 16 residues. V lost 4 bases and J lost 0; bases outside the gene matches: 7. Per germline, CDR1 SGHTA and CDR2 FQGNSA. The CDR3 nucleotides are TGTGCCAGCAGCTCCCGGACAGGGCGAATGAACACTGAAGCTTTCTTT. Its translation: CASSSRTGRMNTEAFF.

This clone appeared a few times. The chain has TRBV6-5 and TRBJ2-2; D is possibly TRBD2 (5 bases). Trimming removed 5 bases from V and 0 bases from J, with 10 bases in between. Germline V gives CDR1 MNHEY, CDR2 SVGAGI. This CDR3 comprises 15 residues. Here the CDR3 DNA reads TGTGCCAGCAGTACTACGGGAACGAACACCGGGGAGCTGTTTTTT. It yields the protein CASSTTGTNTGELFF.

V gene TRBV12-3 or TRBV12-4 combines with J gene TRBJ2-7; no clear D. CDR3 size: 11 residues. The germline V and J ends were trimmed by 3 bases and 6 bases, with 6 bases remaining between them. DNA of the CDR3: TGTGCCAGCAGTTTTCAGCGCGAGCAGTACTTC. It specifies CASSFQREQYF.

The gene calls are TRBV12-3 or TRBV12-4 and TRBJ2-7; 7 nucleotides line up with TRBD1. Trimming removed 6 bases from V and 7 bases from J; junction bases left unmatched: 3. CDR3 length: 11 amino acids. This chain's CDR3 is CASSRQGEQYF. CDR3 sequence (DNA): TGTGCCAGCAGCAGACAGGGAGAGCAGTACTTC.

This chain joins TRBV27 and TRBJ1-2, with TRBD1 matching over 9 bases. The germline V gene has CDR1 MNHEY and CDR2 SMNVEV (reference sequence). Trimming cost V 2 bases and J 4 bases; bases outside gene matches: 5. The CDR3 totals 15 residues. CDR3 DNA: TGTGCCAGCAGTTTAACTTGGGGACAGGGCTATGGCTACACCTTC. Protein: CASSLTWGQGYGYTF.

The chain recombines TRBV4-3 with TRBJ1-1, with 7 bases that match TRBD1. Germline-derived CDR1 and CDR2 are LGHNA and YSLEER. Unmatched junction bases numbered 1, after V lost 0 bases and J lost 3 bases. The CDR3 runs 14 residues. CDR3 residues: CASSQDDRDTEAFF. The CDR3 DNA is TGCGCCAGCAGCCAAGATGACAGGGACACTGAAGCTTTCTTT.

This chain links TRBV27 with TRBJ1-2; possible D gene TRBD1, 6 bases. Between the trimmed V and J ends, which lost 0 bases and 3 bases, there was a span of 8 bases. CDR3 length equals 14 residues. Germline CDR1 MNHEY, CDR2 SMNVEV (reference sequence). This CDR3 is CASSLSRQDYGYTF. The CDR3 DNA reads TGTGCCAGCAGTTTATCGCGACAGGACTATGGCTACACCTTC.

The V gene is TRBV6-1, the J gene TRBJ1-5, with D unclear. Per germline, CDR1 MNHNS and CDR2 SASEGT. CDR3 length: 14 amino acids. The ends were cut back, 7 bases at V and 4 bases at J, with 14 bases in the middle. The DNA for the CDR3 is TGTGCCAGCACATCAGACAACGGGAATCAGCCCCAGCATTTT. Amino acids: CASTSDNGNQPQHF.

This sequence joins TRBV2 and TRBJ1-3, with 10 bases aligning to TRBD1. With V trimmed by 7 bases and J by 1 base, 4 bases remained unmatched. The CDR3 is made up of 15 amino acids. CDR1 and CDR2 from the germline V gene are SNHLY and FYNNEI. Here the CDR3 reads CASTGQGTSGNTIYF. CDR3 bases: TGTGCCAGCACGGGACAGGGGACTTCTGGAAACACCATATATTTT.

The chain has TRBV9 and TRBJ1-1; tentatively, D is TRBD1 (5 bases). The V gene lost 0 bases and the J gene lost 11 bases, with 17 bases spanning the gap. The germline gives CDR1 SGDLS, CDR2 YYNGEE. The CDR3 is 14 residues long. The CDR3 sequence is CASSVVGSGAEAFF. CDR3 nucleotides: TGTGCCAGCAGCGTAGTCGGCAGCGGGGCGGAGGCTTTCTTT.

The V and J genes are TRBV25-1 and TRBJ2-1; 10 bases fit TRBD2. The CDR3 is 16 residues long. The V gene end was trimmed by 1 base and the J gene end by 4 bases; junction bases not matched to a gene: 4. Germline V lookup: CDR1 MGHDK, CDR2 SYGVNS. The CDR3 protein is CASSESGSGGYNEQFF. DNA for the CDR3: TGTGCCAGCAGTGAATCGGGTAGCGGGGGGTACAATGAGCAGTTCTTC. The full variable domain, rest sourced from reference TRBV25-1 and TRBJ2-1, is EADIYQTPRYLVIGTGKKITLECSQTMGHDKMYWYQQDPGMELHLIHYSYGVNSTEKGDLSSESTVSRIRTEHFPLTLESARPSHTSQYLCASSESGSGGYNEQFFGPGTRLTVL.

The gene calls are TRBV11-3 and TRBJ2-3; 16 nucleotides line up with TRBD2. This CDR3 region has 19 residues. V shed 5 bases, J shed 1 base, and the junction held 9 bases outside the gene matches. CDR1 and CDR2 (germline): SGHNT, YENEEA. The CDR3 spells CASSPGTSGRATRTDTQYF. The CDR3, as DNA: TGTGCCAGCAGCCCCGGGACTAGCGGGAGGGCTACTCGCACAGATACGCAGTATTTT. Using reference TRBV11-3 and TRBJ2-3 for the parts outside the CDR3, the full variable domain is EAGVVQSPRYKIIEKKQPVAFWCNPISGHNTLYWYLQNLGQGPELLIRYENEEAVDDSQLPKDRFSAERLKGVDSTLKIQPAELGDSAVYLCASSPGTSGRATRTDTQYFGPGTRLTVL.

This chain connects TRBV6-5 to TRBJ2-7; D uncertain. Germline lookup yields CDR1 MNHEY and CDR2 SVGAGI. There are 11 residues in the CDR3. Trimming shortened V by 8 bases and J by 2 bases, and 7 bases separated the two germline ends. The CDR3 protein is CASGGAYEQYF. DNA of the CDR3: TGTGCCAGCGGCGGAGCCTACGAGCAGTACTTC.

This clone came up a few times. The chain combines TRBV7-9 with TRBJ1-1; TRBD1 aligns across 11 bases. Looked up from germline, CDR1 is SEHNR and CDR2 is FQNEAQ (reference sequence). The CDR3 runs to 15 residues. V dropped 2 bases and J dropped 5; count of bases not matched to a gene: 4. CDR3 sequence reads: CASSLPGQGGTEAFF. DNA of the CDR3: TGTGCCAGCAGCTTACCGGGACAGGGGGGAACTGAAGCTTTCTTT. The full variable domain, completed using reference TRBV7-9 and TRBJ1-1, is DTGVSQNPRHKITKRGQNVTFRCDPISEHNRLYWYRQTLGQGPEFLTYFQNEAQLEKSRLLSDRFSAERPKGSFSTLEIQRTEQGDSAMYLCASSLPGQGGTEAFFGQGTRLTVV.

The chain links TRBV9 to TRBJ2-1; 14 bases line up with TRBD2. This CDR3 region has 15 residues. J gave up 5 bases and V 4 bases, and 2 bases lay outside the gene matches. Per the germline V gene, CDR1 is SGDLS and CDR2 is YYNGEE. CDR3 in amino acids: CASSKTSGRDNEQFF. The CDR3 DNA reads TGTGCCAGCAGCAAGACTAGCGGGAGGGACAATGAGCAGTTCTTC.

CDR3 loop: CASSEALQVTHYEQYF. CDR3 in DNA: TGTGCCAGCAGTGAAGCGCTTCAGGTTACTCACTACGAGCAGTACTTC. J is TRBJ2-7 and V is TRBV6-1; D remains ambiguous. The CDR3 runs 16 residues. Between the trimmed V and J ends, which lost 0 bases and 3 bases, there was a span of 15 bases. Germline CDR1 is MNHNS and CDR2 is SASEGT.

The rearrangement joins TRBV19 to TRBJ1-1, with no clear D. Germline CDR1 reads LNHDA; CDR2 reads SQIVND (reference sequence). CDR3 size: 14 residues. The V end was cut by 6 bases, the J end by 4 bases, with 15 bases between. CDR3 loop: CASRIRTASTEAFF. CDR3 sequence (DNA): TGTGCCAGTAGGATACGGACCGCTAGCACTGAAGCTTTCTTT.

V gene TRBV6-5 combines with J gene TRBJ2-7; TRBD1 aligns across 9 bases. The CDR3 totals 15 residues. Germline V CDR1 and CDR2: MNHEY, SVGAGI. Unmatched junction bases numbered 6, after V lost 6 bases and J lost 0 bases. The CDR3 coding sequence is TGTGCCAGCAGCCCCCGGGACAGGGCCTCCTACGAGCAGTACTTC. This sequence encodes CASSPRDRASYEQYF.

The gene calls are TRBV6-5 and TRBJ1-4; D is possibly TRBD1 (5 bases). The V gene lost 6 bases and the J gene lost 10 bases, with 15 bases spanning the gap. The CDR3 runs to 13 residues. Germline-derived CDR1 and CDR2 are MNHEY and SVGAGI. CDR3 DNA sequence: TGTGCCAGCAGGGCTACGGAGGGGAGAAAACTGTTTTTT. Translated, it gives CASRATEGRKLFF.

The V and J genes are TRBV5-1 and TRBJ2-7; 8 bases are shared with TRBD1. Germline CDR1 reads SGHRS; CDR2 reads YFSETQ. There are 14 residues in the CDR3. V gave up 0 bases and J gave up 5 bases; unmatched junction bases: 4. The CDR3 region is CASSLAPTGDEQYF. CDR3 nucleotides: TGCGCCAGCAGCTTGGCCCCGACAGGGGACGAGCAGTACTTC.

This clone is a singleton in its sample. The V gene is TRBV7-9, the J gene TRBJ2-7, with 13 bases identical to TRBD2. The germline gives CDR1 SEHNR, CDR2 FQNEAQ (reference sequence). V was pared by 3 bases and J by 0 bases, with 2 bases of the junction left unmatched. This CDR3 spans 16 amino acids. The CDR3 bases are TGTGCCAGCAGCTTGACTAGCGGGGGGTACTCCTACGAGCAGTACTTC. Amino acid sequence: CASSLTSGGYSYEQYF. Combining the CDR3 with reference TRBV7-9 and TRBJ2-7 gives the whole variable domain DTGVSQNPRHKITKRGQNVTFRCDPISEHNRLYWYRQTLGQGPEFLTYFQNEAQLEKSRLLSDRFSAERPKGSFSTLEIQRTEQGDSAMYLCASSLTSGGYSYEQYFGPGTRLTVT.